This section outlines one T cell receptor (beta chain) sequence together with its context. The antigen remains unidentified. This entry belongs to a study of Ad26.COV2.S vaccination and SARS-CoV-2 variants. Study at large: Donor allocation was to the COV1001 Ad26.COV2.S trial arm.

The germline CDR1 and CDR2 sequences are SGHRS and YFSETQ. This CDR3 has 13 residues. V lost 7 bases and J 4 bases, leaving 11 bases between the germline ends. Treatment denoted: 15 to 20 received Ad26.COV2.S at low or high dose, single or two shots; about 5 received placebo; per-sample allocation not given. Collection of samples fell on day 63 after the first vaccine or placebo injection. Data came from immunoSEQ multiplex PCR; TCRdb stores just in-frame clones and leaves some out. In the table there are over 400,000 clones, approximately 92% of which are singletons. Study results and limitations: A substantial breadth of spike-specific CD8+ and CD4+ T cell responses after vaccination has been reported.

This receptor was taken from a person aged 18 to 65 who received the Ad26.COV2.S COVID-19 vaccine or a placebo. Sequenced material: peripheral blood, taken in a trial of Ad26.COV2.S vaccine versus placebo. The V call is TRBV5-1, the J call TRBJ1-4; a weak D match, TRBD1 (5 bases). DNA of the CDR3: TGCGCCAGCCGGGACGGCGGTAATGAAAAACTGTTTTTT. Translating gives CASRDGGNEKLFF.